The clone carrying this TCR beta chain was picked up a small number of times. What it binds is not known. This specimen comes from a study of cytomegalovirus exposure and HLA in healthy donors. Study results and caveats: Presence/absence analyses rested on an assumption that sequencing depth was roughly uniform across donors. Later findings reportedly placed an Asian-associated ancestry cluster below the roughly 700-donor mean for N-insertions.

Primers: 60 Vbeta forward and 13 Jbeta reverse. Some clones are missing from TCRdb's copy, which holds only in-frame ones; the method was immunoSEQ multiplex PCR. The top ten hold around 6.6% of the sample, which has fewer than 95,000 clones, 60% to 70% seen once. The CDR3 is made up of 14 amino acids. The germline gives CDR1 MNHEY, CDR2 SVGAGI. With V trimmed by 8 bases and J by 2 bases, 5 bases remained unmatched. The chain employs TRBV6-5 and TRBJ2-1; the match to TRBD1 covers 8 bases. Material: PBMCs. The sequence was obtained from a woman aged 25 to 39 in good health and CMV-seronegative. The CDR3 nucleotides are TGTGCCAGCTCAGCGGACAGGGCCTACAATGAGCAGTTCTTC. Translation: CASSADRAYNEQFF.